This is a list of T cell receptor beta chains from one sample in a study of cytomegalovirus exposure and HLA in healthy donors. TCRdb keeps only in-frame clones here, not all; method: immunoSEQ multiplex PCR. The table includes roughly 220,000 clones, approximately 70% detected once. The specimen was PBMCs. Receptors originate from a man aged 40-50 years in good health and CMV-seropositive. Each CDR3 is given with its conserved first and last residue. The D gene is left open where the match is weak. The size of a clone is reported for some rows only, either as once, few or many, or as a class for expanded clones.

D gene	V gene	J gene	clone size	CDR3 protein	CDR3 DNA
-	TRBV5-1	TRBJ1-2	-	CASSLARGGVGYTF	TGCGCCAGCAGCTTGGCCCGAGGGGGGGTTGGCTACACCTTC
-	TRBV11-3	TRBJ1-5	few	CASVSNQPQHF	TGTGCCAGCGTAAGCAATCAGCCCCAGCATTTT
TRBD1	TRBV7-2	TRBJ1-2	once	CASQKDRGVFYGYTF	TGTGCCAGCCAAAAGGACAGGGGGGTTTTCTATGGCTACACCTTC
TRBD1	TRBV6-5	TRBJ2-7	few	CASSFDRGRREQYF	TGTGCCAGCAGTTTCGACAGGGGACGGAGGGAGCAGTACTTC
-	TRBV28	TRBJ1-5	-	CASSLPGNNQPQHF	TGTGCCAGCAGTTTACCAGGGAACAATCAGCCCCAGCATTTT
TRBD1	TRBV6-1	TRBJ2-7	once	CASSGTGTGTITYEQYF	TGTGCCAGCAGTGGTACTGGGACAGGGACTATAACCTACGAGCAGTACTTC
TRBD1	TRBV4-1	TRBJ2-7	-	CASSQETGYEQYF	TGCGCCAGCAGCCAAGAGACAGGGTACGAGCAGTACTTC
-	TRBV27	TRBJ2-2	-	CASSSSSPNTGELFF	TGTGCCAGCAGTTCCTCGTCCCCGAACACCGGGGAGCTGTTTTTT
-	TRBV6-1	TRBJ1-3	-	CASSELPGGVSGNTIYF	TGTGCCAGCAGTGAACTTCCCGGGGGTGTATCTGGGAACACCATATATTTT
-	TRBV2	TRBJ2-5	-	CASSEVSGPVQYF	TGTGCCAGCAGTGAAGTCTCTGGGCCGGTCCAGTACTTC
TRBD1	TRBV6-6	TRBJ2-1	-	CASRWDREYNEQFF	TGTGCCAGCCGATGGGACAGGGAATACAATGAGCAGTTCTTC
-	TRBV7-6	TRBJ2-7	-	CASSLIGAASSYEQYF	TGTGCCAGCAGCCTCATCGGAGCGGCCTCATCCTACGAGCAGTACTTC
-	TRBV11-2	TRBJ1-1	-	CASSPGLKNTEAFF	TGTGCCAGCAGCCCCGGACTGAAGAACACTGAAGCTTTCTTT
TRBD1	TRBV7-2	TRBJ1-2	-	CASSRQGNYGYTF	TGTGCCAGCAGCCGACAGGGAAACTATGGCTACACCTTC
TRBD1	TRBV7-2	TRBJ1-4	-	CASSPTGGSILFF	TGTGCCAGCAGCCCGACAGGGGGTAGTATACTGTTTTTT
-	TRBV25-1	TRBJ1-1	-	CASYGEVGTEAFF	TGTGCCAGCTATGGGGAGGTGGGCACTGAAGCTTTCTTT
TRBD1	TRBV7-9	TRBJ2-3	-	CASSSRQGITDTQYF	TGTGCCAGCAGCTCCCGACAGGGGATCACAGATACGCAGTATTTT
TRBD1	TRBV6-5	TRBJ1-2	few	CASRLATGGVYGYTF	TGTGCCAGCAGGTTGGCGACAGGGGGCGTCTATGGCTACACCTTC
TRBD1	TRBV6-1	TRBJ2-7	-	CASAIRDSNYEQYF	TGTGCCAGCGCTATCCGGGACAGTAACTACGAGCAGTACTTC
-	TRBV9	TRBJ1-3	once	CASTSYSGNTIYF	TGTGCCAGCACCTCTTATTCTGGAAACACCATATATTTT
-	TRBV5-6	TRBJ2-1	-	CASSFSDNEQFF	TGTGCCAGCAGCTTCTCTGACAATGAGCAGTTCTTC
-	TRBV9	TRBJ2-1	-	CASSVGGLYNEQFF	TGTGCCAGCAGCGTAGGTGGGCTCTACAATGAGCAGTTCTTC
TRBD2	TRBV4-1	TRBJ2-1	-	CASSPVSGGVYNEQFF	TGCGCCAGCAGCCCCGTGAGCGGGGGGGTATACAATGAGCAGTTCTTC
-	TRBV19	TRBJ1-5	-	CASSPNRDSQPQHF	TGTGCCAGTAGTCCCAACAGGGATAGTCAGCCCCAGCATTTT
TRBD1	TRBV6-5	TRBJ2-1	-	CASSLQGYYNEQFF	TGTGCCAGCAGTCTACAGGGGTACTACAATGAGCAGTTCTTC
-	TRBV9	TRBJ2-2	few	CASSVSGETGELFF	TGTGCCAGCAGCGTATCCGGGGAGACCGGGGAGCTGTTTTTT